Sequencing of this TCR beta chain was carried out in a study of CD8 T cells in ankylosing spondylitis. This clonotype was counted between two and nine times. Its cognate antigen is unknown. Researchers built TCR beta libraries using quantitative 5'-RACE with molecular barcodes. Via MiXCR, TCRdb re-called the 5' RACE reads, giving one row per CDR3 protein. The sample has 670,000 or so distinct CDR3 sequences, 19% seen once. The CDR3 is made up of 13 amino acids. Germline CDR1 is MDHEN and CDR2 is SYDVKM. Trimming took off 3 bases at V and 1 base at J, with 7 bases between the two ends. Findings of the study overall: A motif of seven or eight highly homologous TCR beta variants was seen as apparently characteristic of ankylosing spondylitis blood. As reported, disease-linked clones showed significant enrichment in matched ankylosing spondylitis synovial fluid.

Sequenced material: blood, either unsorted or a sorted T cell fraction (not recorded which). This receptor was identified in a male donor with ankylosing spondylitis. This chain joins TRBV28 and TRBJ2-7; no definite D call. The chain's CDR3 is CASSFARSYEQYF. In DNA, the CDR3 is TGTGCCAGCAGTTTTGCCCGGTCCTACGAGCAGTACTTC.